This is a list of T cell receptor beta chains from one sample in a study of cytomegalovirus exposure and HLA in healthy donors. Method: immunoSEQ multiplex PCR; TCRdb's copy keeps in-frame clones and lacks some. The sample has 160,000 or so clones, 65% to 90% seen once; the top ten hold about 2%. The sequenced material came from PBMCs. These TCRs come from a woman between 18 and 29 years old in good health and CMV-seronegative. The CDR3 runs from the conserved cysteine through the conserved F or W. Each record gives: clone size, V gene, J gene, CDR3 length, D gene, CDR3 protein, CDR3 DNA. D genes are given only for firm matches. For some rows the clone size is stated as once, few or many, or as a class when expanded; others skip it.

clone size: NA
V gene: TRBV9
J gene: TRBJ2-3
CDR3 length: 14
D gene: TRBD2
CDR3 protein: CASGPAGGTDTQYF
CDR3 DNA: TGTGCCAGCGGACCAGCGGGGGGCACAGATACGCAGTATTTT

clone size: NA
V gene: TRBV6-5
J gene: TRBJ2-2
CDR3 length: 15
D gene: NA
CDR3 protein: CATSGGRRNTGELFF
CDR3 DNA: TGTGCCACCTCGGGGGGCCGTCGGAACACCGGGGAGCTGTTTTTT

clone size: NA
V gene: TRBV19
J gene: TRBJ2-7
CDR3 length: 19
D gene: TRBD1
CDR3 protein: CASSLPGTGLSISPYEQYF
CDR3 DNA: TGTGCCAGTAGTCTTCCCGGGACAGGCCTTTCGATTTCACCCTACGAGCAGTACTTC

clone size: few
V gene: TRBV7-9
J gene: TRBJ1-1
CDR3 length: 11
D gene: NA
CDR3 protein: CASSLAPYAFF
CDR3 DNA: TGTGCCAGCAGCTTAGCCCCGTATGCTTTCTTT

clone size: NA
V gene: TRBV19
J gene: TRBJ2-1
CDR3 length: 14
D gene: TRBD2
CDR3 protein: CASSMGLGPNEQFF
CDR3 DNA: TGTGCCAGTAGTATGGGACTAGGGCCCAATGAGCAGTTCTTC

clone size: NA
V gene: TRBV12-5
J gene: TRBJ2-7
CDR3 length: 16
D gene: TRBD2
CDR3 protein: CASGPGSGGGAYEQYF
CDR3 DNA: TGTGCTAGTGGTCCAGGGAGTGGCGGGGGTGCCTACGAGCAGTACTTC

clone size: NA
V gene: TRBV10-3
J gene: TRBJ2-5
CDR3 length: 17
D gene: TRBD1
CDR3 protein: CAISDPGTGWMKKTQYF
CDR3 DNA: TGTGCCATCAGTGACCCGGGGACAGGGTGGATGAAGAAGACCCAGTACTTC

clone size: NA
V gene: TRBV18
J gene: TRBJ1-1
CDR3 length: 13
D gene: NA
CDR3 protein: CASSPGTNTEAFF
CDR3 DNA: TGTGCCAGCTCACCAGGGACTAACACTGAAGCTTTCTTT

clone size: few
V gene: TRBV5-5
J gene: TRBJ1-2
CDR3 length: 11
D gene: TRBD1
CDR3 protein: CASSRRTGETF
CDR3 DNA: TGTGCCAGCAGTAGGCGGACAGGGGAAACCTTC

clone size: NA
V gene: TRBV6-5
J gene: TRBJ1-5
CDR3 length: 14
D gene: NA
CDR3 protein: CASSYSYSNQPQHF
CDR3 DNA: TGTGCCAGCAGTTACTCCTATAGCAATCAGCCCCAGCATTTT

clone size: NA
V gene: TRBV18
J gene: TRBJ2-7
CDR3 length: 16
D gene: NA
CDR3 protein: CASSPSPQADSYEQYF
CDR3 DNA: TGTGCCAGCTCACCTTCTCCCCAGGCAGATTCCTACGAGCAGTACTTC

clone size: NA
V gene: TRBV29-1
J gene: TRBJ2-2
CDR3 length: 12
D gene: NA
CDR3 protein: CSVGDTPGELFF
CDR3 DNA: TGCAGCGTCGGGGACACTCCCGGGGAGCTGTTTTTT

clone size: NA
V gene: TRBV4-1
J gene: TRBJ2-1
CDR3 length: 14
D gene: NA
CDR3 protein: CASSQDSSYNEQFF
CDR3 DNA: TGCGCCAGCAGCCAAGATTCGTCCTACAATGAGCAGTTCTTC

clone size: NA
V gene: TRBV6-1
J gene: TRBJ2-1
CDR3 length: 15
D gene: TRBD2
CDR3 protein: CATIRLAGEPNEQFF
CDR3 DNA: TGTGCCACTATACGACTAGCGGGAGAGCCCAATGAGCAGTTCTTC

clone size: NA
V gene: TRBV5-4
J gene: TRBJ2-7
CDR3 length: 15
D gene: NA
CDR3 protein: CASSLGGPGTYEQYF
CDR3 DNA: TGTGCCAGCAGCTTGGGGGGGCCCGGAACCTACGAGCAGTACTTC

clone size: once
V gene: TRBV13
J gene: TRBJ2-3
CDR3 length: 18
D gene: TRBD2
CDR3 protein: CASSPWGLAGISADTQYF
CDR3 DNA: TGTGCCAGCAGCCCCTGGGGGCTAGCGGGAATTTCCGCAGATACGCAGTATTTT

clone size: NA
V gene: TRBV7-8
J gene: TRBJ2-7
CDR3 length: 16
D gene: TRBD1
CDR3 protein: CASSLELRGLWDEQYF
CDR3 DNA: TGTGCCAGCAGCTTAGAGCTCAGGGGGCTGTGGGACGAGCAGTACTTC

clone size: NA
V gene: TRBV27
J gene: TRBJ1-1
CDR3 length: 14
D gene: NA
CDR3 protein: CASSLSGRATEAFF
CDR3 DNA: TGTGCCAGCAGTTTATCGGGCAGGGCCACTGAAGCTTTCTTT

clone size: NA
V gene: TRBV5-4
J gene: TRBJ1-1
CDR3 length: 14
D gene: NA
CDR3 protein: CASSLDGTNTEAFF
CDR3 DNA: TGTGCCAGCAGCTTGGACGGGACAAACACTGAAGCTTTCTTT